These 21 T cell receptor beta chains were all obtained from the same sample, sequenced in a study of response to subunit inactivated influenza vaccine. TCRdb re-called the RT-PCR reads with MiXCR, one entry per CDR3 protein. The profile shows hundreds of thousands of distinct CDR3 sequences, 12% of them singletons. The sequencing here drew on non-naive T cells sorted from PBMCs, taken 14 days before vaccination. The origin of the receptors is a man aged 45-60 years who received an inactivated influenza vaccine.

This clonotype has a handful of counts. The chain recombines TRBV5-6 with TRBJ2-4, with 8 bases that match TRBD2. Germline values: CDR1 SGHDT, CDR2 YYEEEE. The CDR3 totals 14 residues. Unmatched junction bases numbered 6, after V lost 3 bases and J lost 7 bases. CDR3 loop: CASSSGGAGNIQYF. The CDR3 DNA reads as TGTGCCAGCAGCTCCGGGGGGGCCGGTAACATTCAGTACTTC.

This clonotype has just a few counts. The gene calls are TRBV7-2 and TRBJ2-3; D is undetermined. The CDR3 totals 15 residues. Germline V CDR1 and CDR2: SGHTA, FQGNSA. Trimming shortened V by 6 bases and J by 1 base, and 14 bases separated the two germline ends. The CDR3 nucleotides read TGTGCCAGCAGTTTCCAAGCCCGACGCACAGATACGCAGTATTTT. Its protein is CASSFQARRTDTQYF.

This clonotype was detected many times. CDR3 nucleotides: TGCAGTGCTAGAGAATTAGTGCTAGCGGCCACAGATACGCAGTATTTT. It yields the protein CSARELVLAATDTQYF. This chain joins TRBV20-1 and TRBJ2-3; TRBD2 matches 7 bases. Per germline, CDR1 DFQATT and CDR2 SNEGSKA (reference sequence). Losses at the gene ends were 0 bases for V and 2 bases for J; bases not matched to a gene: 8. The CDR3 runs to 16 residues.

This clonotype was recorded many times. For the CDR3, the DNA is TGTGCCAGCATCCCATCGCCCCAGAACCACCAAGAGACCCAGTACTTC. Translating it yields CASIPSPQNHQETQYF. The chain carries TRBV28 and TRBJ2-5; no definite D call. The CDR3 is 16 amino acids. V lost 7 bases, J lost 0 bases, and 18 bases lay in between. Germline V gene data show CDR1 as MDHEN and CDR2 as SYDVKM.

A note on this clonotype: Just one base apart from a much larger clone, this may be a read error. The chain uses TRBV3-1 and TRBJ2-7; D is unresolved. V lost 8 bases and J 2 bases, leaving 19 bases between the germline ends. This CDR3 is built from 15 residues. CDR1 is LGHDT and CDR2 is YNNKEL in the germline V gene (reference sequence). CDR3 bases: TGTGCCAGCTGCCCGACGCCTGTTTACACCTACGAGCAGTACTTC. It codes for CASCPTPVYTYEQYF.

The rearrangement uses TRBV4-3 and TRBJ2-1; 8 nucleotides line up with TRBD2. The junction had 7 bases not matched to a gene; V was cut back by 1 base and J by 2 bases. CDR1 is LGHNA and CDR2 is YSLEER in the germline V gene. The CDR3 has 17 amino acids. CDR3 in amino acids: CASSQGYLAGPYNEQFF. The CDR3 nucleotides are TGCGCCAGCAGCCAAGGGTATCTAGCGGGTCCCTACAATGAGCAGTTCTTC.

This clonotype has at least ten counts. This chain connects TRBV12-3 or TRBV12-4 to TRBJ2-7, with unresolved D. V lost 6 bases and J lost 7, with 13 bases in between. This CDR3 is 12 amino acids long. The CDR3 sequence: CASSEDRWEQYF. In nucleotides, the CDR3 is TGTGCCAGCAGCGAAGATCGATGGGAGCAGTACTTC.

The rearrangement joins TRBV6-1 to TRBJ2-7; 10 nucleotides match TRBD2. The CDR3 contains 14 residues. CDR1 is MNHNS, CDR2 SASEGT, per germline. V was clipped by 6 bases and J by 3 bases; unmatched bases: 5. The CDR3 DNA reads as TGTGCCAGCAGGCCTGGGACTAGCGTCTACGAGCAGTACTTC. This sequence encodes CASRPGTSVYEQYF.

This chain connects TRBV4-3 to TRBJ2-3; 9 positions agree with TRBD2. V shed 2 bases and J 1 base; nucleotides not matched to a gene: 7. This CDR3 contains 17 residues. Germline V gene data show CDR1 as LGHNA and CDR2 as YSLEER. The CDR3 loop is CASSQRTAGGRTDTQYF. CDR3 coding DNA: TGCGCCAGCAGCCAAAGGACAGCGGGAGGTCGCACAGATACGCAGTATTTT.

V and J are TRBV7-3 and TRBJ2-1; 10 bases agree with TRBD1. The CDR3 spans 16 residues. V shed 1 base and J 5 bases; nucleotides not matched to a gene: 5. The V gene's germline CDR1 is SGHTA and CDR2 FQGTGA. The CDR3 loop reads CASSLSPGTGDNEQFF. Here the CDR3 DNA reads TGTGCCAGCAGCTTAAGTCCCGGGACAGGGGACAATGAGCAGTTCTTC.

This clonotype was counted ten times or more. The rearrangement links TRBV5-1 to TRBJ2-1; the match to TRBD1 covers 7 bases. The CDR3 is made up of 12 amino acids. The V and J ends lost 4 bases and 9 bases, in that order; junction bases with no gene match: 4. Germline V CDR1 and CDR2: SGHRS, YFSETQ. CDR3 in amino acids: CASSHAGGEQFF. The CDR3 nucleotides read TGCGCCAGCAGCCACGCAGGGGGTGAGCAGTTCTTC.

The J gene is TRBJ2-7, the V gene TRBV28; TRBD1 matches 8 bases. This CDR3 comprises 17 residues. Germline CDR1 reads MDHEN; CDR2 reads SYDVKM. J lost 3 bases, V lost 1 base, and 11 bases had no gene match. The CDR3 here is CASSLYYLDRGLYEQYF. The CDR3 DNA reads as TGTGCCAGCAGTTTATACTATCTCGACAGGGGCCTCTACGAGCAGTACTTC.

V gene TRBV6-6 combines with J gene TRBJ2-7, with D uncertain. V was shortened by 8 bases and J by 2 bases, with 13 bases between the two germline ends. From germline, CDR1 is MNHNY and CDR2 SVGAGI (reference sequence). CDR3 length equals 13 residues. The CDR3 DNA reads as TGTGCCAGCGGATTAGCCCGAGCCTACGAGCAGTACTTC. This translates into CASGLARAYEQYF.

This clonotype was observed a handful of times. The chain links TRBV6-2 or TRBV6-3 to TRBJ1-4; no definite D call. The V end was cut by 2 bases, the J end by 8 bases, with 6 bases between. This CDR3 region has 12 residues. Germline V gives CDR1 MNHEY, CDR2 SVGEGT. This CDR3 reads CASSYAAEKLFF. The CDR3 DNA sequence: TGTGCCAGCAGTTACGCGGCGGAAAAACTGTTTTTT.

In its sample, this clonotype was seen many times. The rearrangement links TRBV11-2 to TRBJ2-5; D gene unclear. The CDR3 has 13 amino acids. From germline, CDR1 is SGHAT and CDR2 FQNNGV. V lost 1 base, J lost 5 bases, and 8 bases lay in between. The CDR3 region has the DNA TGTGCCAGCAGCTTAGGGCAGTACGAGACCCAGTACTTC. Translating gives CASSLGQYETQYF.

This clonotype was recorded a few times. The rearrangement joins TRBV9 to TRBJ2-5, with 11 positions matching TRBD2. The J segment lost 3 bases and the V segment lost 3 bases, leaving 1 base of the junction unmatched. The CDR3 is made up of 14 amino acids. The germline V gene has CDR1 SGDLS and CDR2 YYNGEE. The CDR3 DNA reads TGTGCCAGCAGCGCGACTAGCGGGAAAGAGACCCAGTACTTC. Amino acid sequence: CASSATSGKETQYF.

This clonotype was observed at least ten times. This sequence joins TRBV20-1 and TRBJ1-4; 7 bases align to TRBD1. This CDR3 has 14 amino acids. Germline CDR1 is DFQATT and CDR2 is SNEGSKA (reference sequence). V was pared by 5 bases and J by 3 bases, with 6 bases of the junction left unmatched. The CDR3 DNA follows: TGCAGTGCTCCTACAGGGGTTTCTAATGAAAAACTGTTTTTT. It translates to CSAPTGVSNEKLFF.

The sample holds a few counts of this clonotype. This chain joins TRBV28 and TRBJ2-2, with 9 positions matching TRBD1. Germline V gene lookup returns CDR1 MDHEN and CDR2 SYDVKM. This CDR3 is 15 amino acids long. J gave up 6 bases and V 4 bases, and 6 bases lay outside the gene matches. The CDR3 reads CASSYRGRGAGELFF. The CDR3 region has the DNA TGTGCCAGCAGTTACAGGGGGCGCGGCGCCGGGGAGCTGTTTTTT. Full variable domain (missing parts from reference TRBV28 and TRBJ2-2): DVKVTQSSRYLVKRTGEKVFLECVQDMDHENMFWYRQDPGLGLRLIYFSYDVKMKEKGDIPEGYSVSREKKERFSLILESASTNQTSMYLCASSYRGRGAGELFFGEGSRLTVL.

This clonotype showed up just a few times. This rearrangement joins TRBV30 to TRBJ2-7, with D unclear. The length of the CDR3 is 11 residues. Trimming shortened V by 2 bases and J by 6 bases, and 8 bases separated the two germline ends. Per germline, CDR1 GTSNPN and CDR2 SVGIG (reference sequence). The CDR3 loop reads CAWSYPGEQYF. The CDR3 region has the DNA TGTGCCTGGAGTTATCCGGGCGAGCAGTACTTC.

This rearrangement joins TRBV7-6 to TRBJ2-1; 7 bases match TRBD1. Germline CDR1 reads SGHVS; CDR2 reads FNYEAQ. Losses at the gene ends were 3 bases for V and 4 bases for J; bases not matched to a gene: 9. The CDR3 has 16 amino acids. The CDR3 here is CASSLIDRVVYNEQFF. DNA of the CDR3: TGTGCCAGCAGCTTGATCGACAGGGTTGTTTACAATGAGCAGTTCTTC.

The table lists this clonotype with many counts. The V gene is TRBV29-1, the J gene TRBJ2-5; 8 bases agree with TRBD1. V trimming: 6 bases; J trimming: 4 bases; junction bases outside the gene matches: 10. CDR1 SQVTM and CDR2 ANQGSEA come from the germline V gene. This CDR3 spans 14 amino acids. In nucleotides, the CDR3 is TGCAGCGTGATGGTCGGACAGGGCGGAGAGACCCAGTACTTC. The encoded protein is CSVMVGQGGETQYF.